Below, 28 T cell receptor beta chains from the same sample are listed, as sequenced in a study of shared clonotypes between healthy human individuals. Generated by immunoSEQ multiplex PCR, the TCRdb table keeps only in-frame clones and is missing some. The sample records almost 750,000 clones, around 70% being singletons. The specimen was memory CD4+ T cells sorted from blood. The subset: CD45RA-negative fraction. These receptors all stem from a woman under 40 in good health.

The chain has TRBV29-1 and TRBJ1-2; no reliable D call. Per germline, CDR1 SQVTM and CDR2 ANQGSEA. V was trimmed by 6 bases and J by 8 bases, leaving 10 bases between them. There are 10 residues in the CDR3. The CDR3 sequence: CSVKVGGYTF. The DNA of the CDR3 is TGCAGCGTCAAGGTGGGGGGCTACACCTTC.

The chain is built from TRBV6-1 and TRBJ1-5; D remains ambiguous. V gave up 10 bases and J gave up 6 bases, with 16 bases separating them. The germline CDR1 and CDR2 sequences are MNHNS and SASEGT. This CDR3 spans 13 amino acids. The CDR3 spells CATSVIWGQPQHF. For the CDR3, the DNA is TGTGCCACCTCCGTTATCTGGGGTCAGCCCCAGCATTTT.

This sequence joins TRBV4-1 and TRBJ2-7, with 10 bases aligning to TRBD1. The length of the CDR3 is 17 residues. J lost 6 bases, V lost 4 bases, and 15 bases had no gene match. CDR1 is MGHRA, CDR2 YSYEKL, per germline. The CDR3 DNA is TGCGCCAGCAGCCGAAGGGGGACAGGGGAGGGTCGTGTCGAGCAGTACTTC. This translates into CASSRRGTGEGRVEQYF.

The chain couples TRBV29-1 to TRBJ2-7; 8 bases are a match to TRBD2. V lost 7 bases to trimming and J lost 3 bases; unmatched junction nucleotides: 17. This CDR3 is 16 amino acids long. Germline V gene lookup returns CDR1 SQVTM and CDR2 ANQGSEA. In nucleotides, the CDR3 is TGCAGCGCCGCTAAACAAGCGGGAGAGGTTGGCTACGAGCAGTACTTC. Residues: CSAAKQAGEVGYEQYF.

DNA for the CDR3: TGCGCCAGCAGCTTCAGACAGGGAGGTGGAAACACCATATATTTT. It is translated as CASSFRQGGGNTIYF. V is TRBV5-1 and J is TRBJ1-3; TRBD1 agrees at 7 bases. Trimming at V came to 2 bases and at J to 3 bases, leaving 5 bases not matched to a gene. The CDR3 has 15 amino acids. Germline assignment: CDR1 SGHRS and CDR2 YFSETQ.

V is TRBV19 and J is TRBJ2-1, with a tentative D call TRBD2 (5 bases). The CDR3 consists of 16 residues. Germline lookup yields CDR1 LNHDA and CDR2 SQIVND (reference sequence). Trimming pared 1 base from V and 6 bases from J, leaving 16 bases between. This CDR3 is CASSIAVGPEGNEQFF. CDR3 nucleotides: TGTGCCAGTAGTATAGCGGTAGGACCCGAGGGCAATGAGCAGTTCTTC.

V gene TRBV28 combines with J gene TRBJ2-7; D possibly corresponds to TRBD1 (7 bases). The V end was cut by 9 bases, the J end by 4 bases, with 16 bases between. Germline V gives CDR1 MDHEN, CDR2 SYDVKM. CDR3 size: 13 residues. CDR3 residues: CASPAPGGYEQYF. CDR3 sequence (DNA): TGTGCCAGTCCAGCACCAGGGGGGTACGAGCAGTACTTC.

V and J are TRBV28 and TRBJ1-5, with 8 bases lining up with TRBD1. The germline CDR1 and CDR2 sequences are MDHEN and SYDVKM. Losses at the gene ends were 5 bases for V and 7 bases for J; bases not matched to a gene: 10. The CDR3 runs 15 residues. CDR3 residues: CASSEDRTGPQPQHF. The CDR3 coding sequence is TGTGCCAGCAGTGAGGATCGGACAGGGCCCCAGCCCCAGCATTTT.

This clone was seen more than once but under ten times. The gene calls are TRBV7-9 and TRBJ2-1, with 11 bases identical to TRBD2. The CDR3 is 15 residues long. The trim removed 2 bases at V and 7 bases at J, leaving 4 bases unmatched. Germline lookup yields CDR1 SEHNR and CDR2 FQNEAQ (reference sequence). CDR3 residues: CASSLLTSGMNEQFF. The CDR3, as DNA: TGTGCCAGCAGCTTACTGACTAGCGGGATGAATGAGCAGTTCTTC.

This sequence joins TRBV7-2 and TRBJ2-7, with D possibly being TRBD2 (5 bases). Trimming stripped 8 bases from V and 6 bases from J, with 14 bases between. This CDR3 spans 12 amino acids. The germline V gene encodes CDR1 SGHTA and CDR2 FQGNSA. As DNA, the CDR3 is TGTGCCAGCGTACCGAAAGAGGGCGAGCAGTACTTC. Amino acids: CASVPKEGEQYF.

The chain links TRBV2 to TRBJ2-3; tentatively, D is TRBD2 (6 bases). CDR1 and CDR2 from the germline V gene are SNHLY and FYNNEI. The CDR3 sequence is 15 residues long. V lost 5 bases, J lost 3 bases, and 15 bases lay in between. In DNA form, the CDR3 reads TGTGCCAGCAGTTATCAGGAGGGGAATACAGATACGCAGTATTTT. The encoded protein is CASSYQEGNTDTQYF.

The V gene is TRBV5-1, the J gene TRBJ2-2; 8 bases are shared with TRBD1. J lost 0 bases, V lost 4 bases, and 5 bases had no gene match. The germline CDR1 and CDR2 sequences are SGHRS and YFSETQ. CDR3 length equals 16 residues. The DNA of the CDR3 is TGCGCCAGCAGCCGGACAGGGACCGCGAACACCGGGGAGCTGTTTTTT. It is translated as CASSRTGTANTGELFF.

This clone was counted only a few times. Other DNA sequences in the same sample also yield this CDR3. The rearrangement uses TRBV5-1 and TRBJ2-7; 9 bases are a match to TRBD1. Germline V gene lookup returns CDR1 SGHRS and CDR2 YFSETQ. Trimming removed 1 base from V and 2 bases from J; junction bases left unmatched: 7. The CDR3 contains 16 residues. CDR3: CASSLSYGDRAYEQYF. CDR3 in DNA: TGCGCCAGCAGCTTGTCTTACGGGGACAGGGCCTACGAGCAGTACTTC.

The chain employs TRBV6-1 and TRBJ1-5; D possibly corresponds to TRBD1 (5 bases). V was cut by 6 bases and J by 4 bases, with 13 bases left in between. The CDR3 runs 14 residues. Germline V lookup: CDR1 MNHNS, CDR2 SASEGT. This CDR3 reads CASRAPGWNQPQHF. The DNA of the CDR3 is TGTGCCAGCAGGGCCCCAGGGTGGAATCAGCCCCAGCATTTT.

The V and J genes are TRBV5-5 and TRBJ2-1; 9 bases match TRBD2. The V segment lost 0 bases and the J segment 8 bases; nucleotides outside the gene matches: 9. This CDR3 is built from 16 residues. Germline V gene data show CDR1 as SGHKS and CDR2 as YYEKEE (reference sequence). In DNA form, the CDR3 reads TGTGCCAGCAGCTTGGTTATTAGCGGGAGTAGCTATGAGCAGTTCTTC. Its protein is CASSLVISGSSYEQFF.

J is TRBJ1-1 and V is TRBV27; no reliable D call. Looked up from germline, CDR1 is MNHEY and CDR2 is SMNVEV (reference sequence). The V gene lost 2 bases and the J gene lost 1 base, with 8 bases spanning the gap. The CDR3 has 14 amino acids. CDR3 nucleotide sequence: TGTGCCAGCAGTTTACTACGGTGGAACACTGAAGCTTTCTTT. Its translation: CASSLLRWNTEAFF.

The chain joins TRBV27 to TRBJ2-2; no firm D call. CDR3 length equals 15 residues. CDR1 and CDR2 from the germline V gene are MNHEY and SMNVEV (reference sequence). V was cut by 3 bases and J by 5 bases, with 13 bases left in between. For the CDR3, the DNA is TGTGCCAGCAGTTTCCTTCTATCGGATACCGGGGAGCTGTTTTTT. Translated, it gives CASSFLLSDTGELFF.

V is TRBV25-1 and J is TRBJ2-5; D is undetermined. The V gene's germline CDR1 is MGHDK and CDR2 SYGVNS. V gave up 5 bases and J gave up 1 base, with 17 bases separating them. The CDR3 totals 16 residues. CDR3 DNA sequence: TGTGCCAGCAGTCCCGCCCCTGGAGCAGTCCAAGAGACCCAGTACTTC. Amino acid sequence: CASSPAPGAVQETQYF.

V is TRBV6-4 and J is TRBJ2-3; TRBD1 or TRBD2 may be the D gene (5 bases each). The CDR3 is made up of 14 amino acids. Trimming removed 2 bases at V and 8 bases at J, with 14 bases between. CDR1 and CDR2 from the germline V gene are MRHNA and SNTAGT. DNA of the CDR3: TGTGCCAGCAGTGACGGGGCGGGTTTTGGTACGCAGTATTTT. As protein: CASSDGAGFGTQYF.

The J gene is TRBJ1-1, the V gene TRBV5-1, with D tentatively TRBD1 (5 bases). Germline CDR1 SGHRS, CDR2 YFSETQ. The CDR3 runs to 15 residues. V gave up 0 bases and J gave up 1 base, with 10 bases separating them. CDR3 in amino acids: CASSLASDRNTEAFF. CDR3 in DNA: TGCGCCAGCAGCTTGGCCTCTGACAGGAACACTGAAGCTTTCTTT.

The J gene is TRBJ2-1, the V gene TRBV18; tentatively, D is TRBD2 (5 bases). The CDR3 spans 13 residues. V lost 1 base, J lost 8 bases, and 9 bases lay in between. Germline V CDR1 and CDR2: KGHSH, LQKENI. CDR3 sequence (DNA): TGTGCCAGCTCACCACGGCTAGCCGATGAGCAGTTCTTC. Encoded protein: CASSPRLADEQFF.

The chain has TRBV5-4 and TRBJ1-1, with D hard to call. The CDR3 is 12 residues long. Germline-derived CDR1 and CDR2 are SGHNT and YYREEE (reference sequence). Trimming removed 1 base at V and 9 bases at J, with 10 bases between. Here the CDR3 reads CASSLYGDKAFF. Written as DNA, the CDR3 is TGTGCCAGCAGCTTGTACGGAGATAAAGCTTTCTTT.

The CDR3 nucleotides are TGTGCCAGCAGTCCATGGGGCGGGAGGGCCTTCGGGGAGCTGTTTTTT. It encodes CASSPWGGRAFGELFF. This chain connects TRBV28 to TRBJ2-2; 9 bases match TRBD2. The CDR3 has 16 residues. CDR1 and CDR2 from the germline V gene are MDHEN and SYDVKM. The V and J ends lost 5 bases and 7 bases, in that order; junction bases with no gene match: 11. The full variable domain, its missing parts supplied by reference TRBV28 and TRBJ2-2, is DVKVTQSSRYLVKRTGEKVFLECVQDMDHENMFWYRQDPGLGLRLIYFSYDVKMKEKGDIPEGYSVSREKKERFSLILESASTNQTSMYLCASSPWGGRAFGELFFGEGSRLTVL.

At least ten counts were recorded for this clone. The chain is built from TRBV6-1 and TRBJ1-2; D ambiguous. Deletions cut 0 bases from V and 6 bases from J, with 8 bases between. The CDR3 contains 13 residues. Germline V CDR1 and CDR2: MNHNS, SASEGT. CDR3 sequence (DNA): TGTGCCAGCAGTGAAGCGGGAGGTAATGGCTACACCTTC. Amino acids: CASSEAGGNGYTF.

In the case of this clone: Other DNA variants within this sample encode the same CDR3. This rearrangement joins TRBV28 to TRBJ2-7, with 7 bases matching TRBD1. V lost 6 bases and J lost 4; bases outside the gene matches: 6. This CDR3 comprises 13 residues. Germline assignment: CDR1 MDHEN and CDR2 SYDVKM. The CDR3 loop is CASRPGQTYEQYF. In nucleotides, the CDR3 is TGTGCCAGCAGGCCGGGACAGACATACGAGCAGTACTTC.

The chain is built from TRBV28 and TRBJ2-7; 7 bases map to TRBD1. Germline V gene sequence: CDR1 MDHEN, CDR2 SYDVKM. The trim removed 2 bases at V and 0 bases at J, leaving 10 bases unmatched. The CDR3 consists of 17 residues. In nucleotides, the CDR3 is TGTGCCAGCAGTTTACCCCCCCAAACAGGGGTCTCCTACGAGCAGTACTTC. Translated: CASSLPPQTGVSYEQYF.

This chain uses TRBV5-6 with TRBJ2-4; 7 nucleotides match TRBD1. CDR3 length: 14 amino acids. Germline V gene sequence: CDR1 SGHDT, CDR2 YYEEEE. After removal of 3 bases from V and 3 bases from J, the junction contained 3 bases not matched to a gene. CDR3 residues: CASSYRGGKNIQYF. The CDR3 DNA reads TGTGCCAGCAGCTACAGGGGTGGCAAAAACATTCAGTACTTC.

This rearrangement joins TRBV4-1 to TRBJ2-5; D is possibly TRBD1 (5 bases). This CDR3 contains 14 residues. V shed 1 base and J shed 2 bases, with 8 bases lying between them. Looked up from germline, CDR1 is MGHRA and CDR2 is YSYEKL. This CDR3 reads CASSQVDRQETQYF. For the CDR3, the DNA is TGCGCCAGCAGCCAAGTAGACAGACAAGAGACCCAGTACTTC.